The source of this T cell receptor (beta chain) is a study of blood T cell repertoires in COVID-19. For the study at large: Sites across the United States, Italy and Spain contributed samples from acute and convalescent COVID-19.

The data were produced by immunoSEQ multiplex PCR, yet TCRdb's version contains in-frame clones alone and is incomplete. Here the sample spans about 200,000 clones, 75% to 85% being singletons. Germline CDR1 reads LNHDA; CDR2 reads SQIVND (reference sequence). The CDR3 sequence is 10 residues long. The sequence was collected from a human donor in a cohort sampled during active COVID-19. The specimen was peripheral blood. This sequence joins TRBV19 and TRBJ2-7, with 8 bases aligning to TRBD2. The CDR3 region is CAAGDDEQYF. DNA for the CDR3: TGTGCAGCGGGAGACGACGAGCAGTACTTC.